A selection of T cell receptor beta chains follows, all from one sample in a study of early T cells in non-severe SARS-CoV-2 infection. TCRdb called the 5' RACE reads again in MiXCR, with one record for every CDR3 protein. Here the sample spans tens of thousands of distinct CDR3 sequences, around 9.3% being singletons. Sample: whole blood, taken at baseline. The receptors stem from an adult who was a healthcare worker with PCR-confirmed SARS-CoV-2 infection or an uninfected control (not recorded which). The CDR3 runs from the conserved cysteine through the conserved F or W. The D gene is left open where the match is weak. Clone sizes are given selectively: once, few, many, or a class where the clone is expanded.

DNA	CDR3	length	D	size	V	J
TGTGCCAGCAGCGAGAGGTCTTCCAATCAGCCCCAGCATTTT	CASSERSSNQPQHF	14	-	few	TRBV9	TRBJ1-5
TGTGCCAGCAGCCAGCGGGAGGGGCGCGCAGATACGCAGTATTTT	CASSQREGRADTQYF	15	TRBD2	-	TRBV28	TRBJ2-3
TGTGCCAGCGGATCGCCCGACCTCCGTCCTTTCTTT	CASGSPDLRPFF	12	-	many	TRBV2	TRBJ1-1
TGTGCCTGGAGTGTGGACAGGGTATGGGGAAACACCATATATTTT	CAWSVDRVWGNTIYF	15	TRBD1	-	TRBV30	TRBJ1-3
TGTGCCAGCAGCTTAGTCGGGACTGTCTATGGCTACACCTTC	CASSLVGTVYGYTF	14	-	few	TRBV7-9	TRBJ1-2
TGTGCCACCAGTGATCCCCGGGACAGGGGTAACTATGGCTACACCTTC	CATSDPRDRGNYGYTF	16	TRBD1	few	TRBV24-1	TRBJ1-2
TGCGCCAGCAGCAGCCAACTAGCGGACAATGAGCAGTTCTTC	CASSSQLADNEQFF	14	TRBD2	few	TRBV5-1	TRBJ2-1
TGTGCCAGCAGCGCGCAATCCGCATGGGACACTGAAGCTTTCTTT	CASSAQSAWDTEAFF	15	-	many	TRBV7-8	TRBJ1-1
TGTGCCAGCAGTGGACCGGGACAAGGGGCTCCAAAACTGTTTTTT	CASSGPGQGAPKLFF	15	-	-	TRBV28	TRBJ1-4
TGTGCCAGCAGCCCGGTCCAAACAGGGGACCAAGAGACCCAGTACTTC	CASSPVQTGDQETQYF	16	TRBD1	-	TRBV7-9	TRBJ2-5
TGCGCCAGCAGCATAAGCGGTTCCAAAGAGACCCAGTACTTC	CASSISGSKETQYF	14	-	few	TRBV5-1	TRBJ2-5
TGCAGCGGAGGGGGGTATTATGGCTACACCTTC	CSGGGYYGYTF	11	-	-	TRBV29-1	TRBJ1-2
TGTGCCAGCAGTGAAGCGAGTGTCCTTACGTACCGGACAGGTGTCGATGAGCAGTTCTTC	CASSEASVLTYRTGVDEQFF	20	TRBD1	-	TRBV6-1	TRBJ2-1
TGTGCCAGCAGCCTCCAGGATCTCCGCACTGAAGCTTTCTTT	CASSLQDLRTEAFF	14	-	many	TRBV7-9	TRBJ1-1
TGTGCCAGCAGCGTAGGGGCAGCGGCGCAAGAGACCCAGTACTTC	CASSVGAAAQETQYF	15	-	-	TRBV9	TRBJ2-5